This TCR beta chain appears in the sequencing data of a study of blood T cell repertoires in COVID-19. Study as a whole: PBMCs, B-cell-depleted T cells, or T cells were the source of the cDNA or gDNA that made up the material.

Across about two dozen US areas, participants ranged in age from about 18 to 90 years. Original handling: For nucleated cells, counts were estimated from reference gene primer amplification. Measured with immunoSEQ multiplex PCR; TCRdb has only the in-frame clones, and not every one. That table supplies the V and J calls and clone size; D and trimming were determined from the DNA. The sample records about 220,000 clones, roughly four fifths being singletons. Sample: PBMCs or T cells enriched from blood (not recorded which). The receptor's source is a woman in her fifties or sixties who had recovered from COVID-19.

The CDR3 reads CASSVGGQFNEKLFF. The DNA of the CDR3 is TGTGCCAGCAGCGTAGGGGGGCAGTTTAATGAAAAACTGTTTTTT. This chain uses TRBV9 with TRBJ1-4, with D possibly TRBD1 on 6 matching bases. Germline V lookup: CDR1 SGDLS, CDR2 YYNGEE. CDR3 length: 15 residues. V lost 0 bases and J lost 4, with 10 bases in between.